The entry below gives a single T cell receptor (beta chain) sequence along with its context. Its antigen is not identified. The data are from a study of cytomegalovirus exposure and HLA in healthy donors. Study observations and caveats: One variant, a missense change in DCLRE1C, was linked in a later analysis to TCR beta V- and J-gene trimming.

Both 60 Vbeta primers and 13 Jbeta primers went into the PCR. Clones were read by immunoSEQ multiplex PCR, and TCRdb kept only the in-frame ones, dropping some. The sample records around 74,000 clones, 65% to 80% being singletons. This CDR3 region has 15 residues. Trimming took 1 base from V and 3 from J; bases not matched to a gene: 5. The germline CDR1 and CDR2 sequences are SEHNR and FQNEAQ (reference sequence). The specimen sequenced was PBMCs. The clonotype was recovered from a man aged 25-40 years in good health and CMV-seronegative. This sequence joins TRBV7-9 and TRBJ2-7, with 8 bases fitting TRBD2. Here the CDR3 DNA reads TGTGCCAGCAGCTTAGGTAGCGGGATAAACTACGAGCAGTACTTC. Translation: CASSLGSGINYEQYF.